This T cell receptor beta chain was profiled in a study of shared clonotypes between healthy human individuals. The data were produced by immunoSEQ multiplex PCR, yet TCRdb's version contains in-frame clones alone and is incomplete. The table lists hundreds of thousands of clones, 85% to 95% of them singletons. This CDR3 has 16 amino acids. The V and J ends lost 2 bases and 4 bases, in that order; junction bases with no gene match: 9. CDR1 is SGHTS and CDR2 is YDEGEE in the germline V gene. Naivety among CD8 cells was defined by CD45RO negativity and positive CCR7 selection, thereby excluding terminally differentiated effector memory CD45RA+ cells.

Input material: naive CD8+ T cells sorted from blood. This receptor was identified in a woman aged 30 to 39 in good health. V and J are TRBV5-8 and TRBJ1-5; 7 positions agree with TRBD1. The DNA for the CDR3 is TGTGCCAGCAGCTTTCTAGACGGGACAGCTAATCAGCCCCAGCATTTT. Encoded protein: CASSFLDGTANQPQHF.